The 10 T cell receptor beta chains given below trace back to one sample, sequenced in a study of T cells expressing NK-cell markers. TCRdb reprocessed the 5' RACE reads and keeps a single row for each CDR3 protein, giving no DNA. Recorded for this sample: a few hundred thousand distinct CDR3 sequences. The sequencing sample was made of blood T cells: a sorted CD56 or NKG2C T cell subset, CD4+ or CD8+ T cells, or bulk PBMC T cells (not recorded which). Receptors were obtained from a man younger than 35 in good health.

This chain links TRBV12-3 or TRBV12-4 with TRBJ2-1; TCRdb picks TRBD2, but there is no DNA to check that call. The CDR3 is 15 residues long. CDR3 sequence reads: CASSLASGPLREQFF.

The chain has TRBV12-3 or TRBV12-4 and TRBJ1-5. The CDR3 sequence is 14 residues long. CDR3 loop: CASSRGVSNQPQHF.

CDR3 residues: CASTQGWRTGDTEAFF. The V gene is TRBV6-2 or TRBV6-3, the J gene TRBJ1-1; the D gene TCRdb calls, TRBD1, cannot be checked with no DNA. CDR1 and CDR2 from the germline V gene are MNHEY and SVGEGT. The CDR3 runs to 16 residues.

J is TRBJ2-3 and V is TRBV7-6; TCRdb reports TRBD2, a call that lacks DNA to check it against. Germline CDR1 SGHVS, CDR2 FNYEAQ. CDR3 length: 15 residues. CDR3 amino acids: CASSLAWASTDAQYF.

The genes are TRBV5-1 and TRBJ2-1; absent DNA, TCRdb's TRBD1 call cannot be checked. The germline CDR1 and CDR2 sequences are SGHRS and YFSETQ. This CDR3 has 17 residues. CDR3 region: CASSRQPGRDLSNEQFF.

The gene calls are TRBV3-1 and TRBJ2-5. CDR1 is LGHDT, CDR2 YNNKEL, per germline (reference sequence). This CDR3 is 14 amino acids long. The CDR3: CASSQDLRSETQYF.

The chain couples TRBV6-5 to TRBJ1-1; the D call from TCRdb, TRBD1, cannot be confirmed without DNA. The CDR3 consists of 17 residues. The germline CDR1 and CDR2 sequences are MNHEY and SVGAGI. CDR3 loop: CASSYSSRGHGNTEAFF.

The chain links TRBV19 to TRBJ2-1; checking the TCRdb D call of TRBD2 is not possible without DNA. The CDR3 spans 14 residues. From germline, CDR1 is LNHDA and CDR2 SQIVND (reference sequence). CDR3 residues: CASRNGDWNNEQFF.

The chain carries TRBV2 and TRBJ2-5; there is no DNA to check the TCRdb D call of TRBD1. Germline V gene sequence: CDR1 SNHLY, CDR2 FYNNEI. The CDR3 length is 15 residues. The CDR3 loop reads CATPYGDRGMETQYF.

CDR3 region: CSVALAGVRSEQFF. The V gene is TRBV29-1, the J gene TRBJ2-1; there is no DNA to check the TCRdb D call of TRBD2. Germline V gene sequence: CDR1 SQVTM, CDR2 ANQGSEA. This CDR3 has 14 residues.